The clone carrying this TCR beta chain was counted only a few times. Germline loops: CDR1 SGHVS, CDR2 FQNEAQ. The CDR3 totals 17 residues. V shed 1 base and J 3 bases; nucleotides not matched to a gene: 8. These data are taken from a study of T cells in Graves' hyperthyroidism and ophthalmopathy. RNA transcripts were the template for amplifying TCR beta CDR3 regions. During a first-round RT-PCR of the TCR CDR3, the HTBI primer set was used. TCRdb itself ran the multiplex PCR reads through MiXCR, one entry per CDR3 protein. This table has under 400,000 distinct CDR3 sequences, approximately 25% appearing once. When ophthalmopathy did not progress within 18 months, Graves' hyperthyroidism was considered stable. The hyperthyroidism patients had all been newly diagnosed, and their disease duration was under 2 months. Their ages ranged from 18 to 65 years.

The source material was blood. The receptor was isolated from a man aged 50-60 years with Graves' hyperthyroidism. V gene TRBV7-8 combines with J gene TRBJ1-3; 8 bases align to TRBD1. The CDR3 is CASSLVPQGALGNTIYF. The CDR3 nucleotides are TGTGCCAGCAGCTTAGTTCCGCAGGGGGCTCTTGGAAACACCATATATTTT.